This TCR beta chain was obtained from a study of cytomegalovirus exposure and HLA in healthy donors. V trimming: 1 base; J trimming: 1 base; junction bases outside the gene matches: 10. Per the germline V gene, CDR1 is SGHVS and CDR2 is FNYEAQ. This CDR3 has 19 residues. Vbeta (60) and Jbeta (13) primers were used in the PCR. Measured with immunoSEQ multiplex PCR; TCRdb has only the in-frame clones, and not every one. Here the sample spans about 120,000 clones, about 73% being singletons. Sequencing was performed on PBMCs. This chain joins TRBV7-6 and TRBJ2-1; 10 bases align to TRBD2. This receptor was taken from a woman aged 40 to 50 in good health and CMV-seronegative. The CDR3 loop reads CASSLGVTSGMGSYNEQFF. The CDR3 bases are TGTGCCAGCAGCTTAGGGGTTACTAGCGGGATGGGGTCCTACAATGAGCAGTTCTTC. Using reference TRBV7-6 and TRBJ2-1 for the parts outside the CDR3, the full variable domain is GAGVSQSPRYKVTKRGQDVALRCDPISGHVSLYWYRQALGQGPEFLTYFNYEAQQDKSGLPNDRFSAERPEGSISTLTIQRTEQRDSAMYRCASSLGVTSGMGSYNEQFFGPGTRLTVL.